The 3 T cell receptor beta chains listed next were all sequenced from one sample in a study of CD8+CD57+ T cells in acquired aplastic anemia. Using genomic DNA as the template, TCR beta VDJ and CDR3 profiling was carried out. One entry per CDR3 protein results from TCRdb running MiXCR on the reads. Of a few hundred thousand distinct CDR3 sequences listed, 65% to 75% were seen once; the top ten hold under 5%. The specimen sequenced was sorted CD4+, CD8+, or CD8+CD57+ T cells (not recorded which) from PBMCs. All receptors come from a human donor in good health, serving as a control.

The J gene is TRBJ2-7, the V gene TRBV20-1, with D tentatively TRBD1 or TRBD2 (5 bases each). CDR1 DFQATT and CDR2 SNEGSKA come from the germline V gene (reference sequence). This CDR3 spans 11 amino acids. V was clipped by 7 bases and J by 8 bases, with 15 bases between them. The CDR3 region has the DNA TGCAGTGTATATGGGGGTCACAAGCAGTACTTC. Translation gives CSVYGGHKQYF.

The chain joins TRBV9 to TRBJ1-5; D unresolved. The V gene lost 4 bases and the J gene lost 4 bases, with 12 bases spanning the gap. There are 14 residues in the CDR3. Germline loops: CDR1 SGDLS, CDR2 YYNGEE. The CDR3 bases are TGTGCCAGCAGCCCAGGTACCGAGAATCAGCCCCAGCATTTT. Translation gives CASSPGTENQPQHF.

The chain has TRBV12-3 or TRBV12-4 and TRBJ1-2; 7 nucleotides line up with TRBD1. The ends lost 5 bases at V and 9 bases at J; junction bases unmatched: 6. The length of the CDR3 is 12 residues. The CDR3 here is CASSLPGQSYTF. The CDR3 coding sequence is TGTGCCAGCAGTCTTCCGGGACAGAGCTACACCTTC.